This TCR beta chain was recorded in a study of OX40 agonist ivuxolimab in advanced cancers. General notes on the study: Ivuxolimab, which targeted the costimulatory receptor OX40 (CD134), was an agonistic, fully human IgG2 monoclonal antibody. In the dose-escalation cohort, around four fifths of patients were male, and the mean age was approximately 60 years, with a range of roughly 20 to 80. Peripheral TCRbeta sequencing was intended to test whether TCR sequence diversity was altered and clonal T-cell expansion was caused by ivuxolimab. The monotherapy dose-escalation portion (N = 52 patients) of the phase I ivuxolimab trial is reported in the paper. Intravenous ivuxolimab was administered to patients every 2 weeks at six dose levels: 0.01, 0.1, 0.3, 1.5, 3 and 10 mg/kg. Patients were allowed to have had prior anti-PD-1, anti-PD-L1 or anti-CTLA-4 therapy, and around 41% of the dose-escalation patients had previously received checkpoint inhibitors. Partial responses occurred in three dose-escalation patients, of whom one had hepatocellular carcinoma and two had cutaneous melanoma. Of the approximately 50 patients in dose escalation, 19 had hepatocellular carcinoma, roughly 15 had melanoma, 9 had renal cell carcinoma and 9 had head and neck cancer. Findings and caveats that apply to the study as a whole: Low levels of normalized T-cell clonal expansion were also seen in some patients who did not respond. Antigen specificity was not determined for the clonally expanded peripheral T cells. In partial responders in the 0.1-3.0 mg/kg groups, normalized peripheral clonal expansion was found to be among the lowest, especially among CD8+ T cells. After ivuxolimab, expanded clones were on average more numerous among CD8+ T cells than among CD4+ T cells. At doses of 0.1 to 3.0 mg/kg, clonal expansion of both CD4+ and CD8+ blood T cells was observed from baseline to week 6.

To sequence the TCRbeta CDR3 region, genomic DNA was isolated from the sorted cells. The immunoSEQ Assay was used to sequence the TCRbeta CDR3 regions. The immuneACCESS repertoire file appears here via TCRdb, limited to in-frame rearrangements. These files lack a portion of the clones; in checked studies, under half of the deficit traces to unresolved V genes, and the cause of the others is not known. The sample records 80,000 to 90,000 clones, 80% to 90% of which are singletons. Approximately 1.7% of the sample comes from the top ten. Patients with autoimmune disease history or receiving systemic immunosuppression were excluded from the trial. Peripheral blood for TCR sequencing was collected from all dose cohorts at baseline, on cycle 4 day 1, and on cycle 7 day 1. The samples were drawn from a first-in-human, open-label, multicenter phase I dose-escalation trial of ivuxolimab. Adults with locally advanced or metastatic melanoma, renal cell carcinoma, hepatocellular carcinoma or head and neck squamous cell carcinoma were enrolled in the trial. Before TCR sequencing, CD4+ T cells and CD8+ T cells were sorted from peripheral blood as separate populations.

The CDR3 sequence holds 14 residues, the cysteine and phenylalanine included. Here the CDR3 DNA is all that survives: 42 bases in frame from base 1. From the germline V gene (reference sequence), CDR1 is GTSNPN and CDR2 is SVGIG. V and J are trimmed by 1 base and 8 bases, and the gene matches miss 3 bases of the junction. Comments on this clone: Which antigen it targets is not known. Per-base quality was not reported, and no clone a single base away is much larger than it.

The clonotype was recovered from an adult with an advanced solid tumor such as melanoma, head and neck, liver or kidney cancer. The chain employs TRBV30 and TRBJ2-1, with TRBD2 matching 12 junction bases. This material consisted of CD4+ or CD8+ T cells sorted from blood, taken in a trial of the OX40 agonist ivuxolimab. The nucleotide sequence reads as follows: TGTGCCTGGAGTGCTAGCGGGGGGGGATATGAGCAGTTCTTC. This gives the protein CAWSASGGGYEQFF.